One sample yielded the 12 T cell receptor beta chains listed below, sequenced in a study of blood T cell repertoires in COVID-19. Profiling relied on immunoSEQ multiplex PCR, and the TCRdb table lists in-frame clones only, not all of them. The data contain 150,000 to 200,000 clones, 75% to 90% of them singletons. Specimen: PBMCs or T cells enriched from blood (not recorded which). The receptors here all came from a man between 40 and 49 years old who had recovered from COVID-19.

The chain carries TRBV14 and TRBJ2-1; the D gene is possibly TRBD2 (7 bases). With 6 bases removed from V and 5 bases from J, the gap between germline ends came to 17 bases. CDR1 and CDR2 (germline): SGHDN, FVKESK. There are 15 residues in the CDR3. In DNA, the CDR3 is TGTGCCAGCAGGCCACGGGGGGCGCTTAACAATGAGCAGTTCTTC. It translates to CASRPRGALNNEQFF.

In DNA, the CDR3 is TGTGCCAGTAGTATATCTGGACTAGCGGGAGATACGCAGTATTTT. This codes for CASSISGLAGDTQYF. This chain uses TRBV19 with TRBJ2-3; 11 bases are shared with TRBD2. CDR3 length: 15 amino acids. CDR1 and CDR2 (germline): LNHDA, SQIVND (reference sequence). The trim removed 2 bases at V and 5 bases at J, leaving 3 bases unmatched.

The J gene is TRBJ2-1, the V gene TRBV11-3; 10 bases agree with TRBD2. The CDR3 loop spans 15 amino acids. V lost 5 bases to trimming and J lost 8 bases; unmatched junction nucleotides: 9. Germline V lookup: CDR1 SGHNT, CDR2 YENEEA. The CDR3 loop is CASSTSSGGADEQFF. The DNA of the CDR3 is TGTGCCAGCAGCACCTCGAGCGGGGGGGCCGATGAGCAGTTCTTC.

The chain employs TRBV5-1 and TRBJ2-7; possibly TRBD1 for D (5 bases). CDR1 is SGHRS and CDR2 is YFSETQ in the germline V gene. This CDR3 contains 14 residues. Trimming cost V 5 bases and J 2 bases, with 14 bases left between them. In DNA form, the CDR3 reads TGCGCCAGCAGAAACTACGACAGTACCTACGAGCAGTACTTC. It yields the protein CASRNYDSTYEQYF.

In DNA, the CDR3 is TGTGCCAGCAGCCAAGTTCCAGGGGGGATAGGCTACACCTTC. Translated, it gives CASSQVPGGIGYTF. J is TRBJ1-2 and V is TRBV14; 7 bases line up with TRBD1. The V gene end was trimmed by 1 base and the J gene end by 8 bases; junction bases not matched to a gene: 7. Looked up from germline, CDR1 is SGHDN and CDR2 is FVKESK. There are 14 residues in the CDR3.

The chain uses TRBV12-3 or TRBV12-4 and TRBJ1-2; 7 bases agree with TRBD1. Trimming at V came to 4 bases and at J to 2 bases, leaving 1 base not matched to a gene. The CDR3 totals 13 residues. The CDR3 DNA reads TGTGCCAGCAGTTCGACAGGGAACTATGGCTACACCTTC. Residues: CASSSTGNYGYTF.

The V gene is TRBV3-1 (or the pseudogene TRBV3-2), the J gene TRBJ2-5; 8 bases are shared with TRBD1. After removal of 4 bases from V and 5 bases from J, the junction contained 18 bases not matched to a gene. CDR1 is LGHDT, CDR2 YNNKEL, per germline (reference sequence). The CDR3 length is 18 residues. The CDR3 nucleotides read TGTGCCAGCAGCCCCCCGTGGGACAGGACCTTTTATGGGGAGACCCAGTACTTC. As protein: CASSPPWDRTFYGETQYF.

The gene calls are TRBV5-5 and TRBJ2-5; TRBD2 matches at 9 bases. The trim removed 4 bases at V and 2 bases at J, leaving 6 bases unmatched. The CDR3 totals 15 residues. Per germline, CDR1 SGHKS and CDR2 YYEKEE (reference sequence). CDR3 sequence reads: CASSRGTSRQETQYF. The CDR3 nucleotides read TGTGCCAGCAGCCGAGGGACTAGCAGACAAGAGACCCAGTACTTC.

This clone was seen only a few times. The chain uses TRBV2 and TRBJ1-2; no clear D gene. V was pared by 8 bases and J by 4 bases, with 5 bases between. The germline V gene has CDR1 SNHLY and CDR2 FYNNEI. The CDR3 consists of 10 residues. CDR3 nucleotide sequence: TGTGCCAGCCGGGGCTATGGCTACACCTTC. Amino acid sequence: CASRGYGYTF. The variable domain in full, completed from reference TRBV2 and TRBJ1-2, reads EPEVTQTPSHQVTQMGQEVILRCVPISNHLYFYWYRQILGQKVEFLVSFYNNEISEKSEIFDDQFSVERPDGSNFTLKIRSTKLEDSAMYFCASRGYGYTFGSGTRLTVV.

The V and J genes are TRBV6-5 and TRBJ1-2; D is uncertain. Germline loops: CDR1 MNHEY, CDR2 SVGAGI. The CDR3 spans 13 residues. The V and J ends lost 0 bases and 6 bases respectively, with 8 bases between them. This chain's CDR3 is CASSYSVANGYTF. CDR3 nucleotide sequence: TGTGCCAGCAGTTACTCCGTAGCAAATGGCTACACCTTC.

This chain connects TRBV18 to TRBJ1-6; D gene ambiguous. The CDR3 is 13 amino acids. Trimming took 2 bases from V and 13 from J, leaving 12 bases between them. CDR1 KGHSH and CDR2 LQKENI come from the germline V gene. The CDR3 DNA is TGTGCCAGCTCACCAAGCCGAGGTGTTCCCCTCCACTTT. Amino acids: CASSPSRGVPLHF. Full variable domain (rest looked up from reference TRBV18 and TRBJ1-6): NAGVMQNPRHLVRRRGQEARLRCSPMKGHSHVYWYRQLPEEGLKFMVYLQKENIIDESGMPKERFSAEFPKEGPSILRIQQVVRGDSAAYFCASSPSRGVPLHFGNGTRLTVT.

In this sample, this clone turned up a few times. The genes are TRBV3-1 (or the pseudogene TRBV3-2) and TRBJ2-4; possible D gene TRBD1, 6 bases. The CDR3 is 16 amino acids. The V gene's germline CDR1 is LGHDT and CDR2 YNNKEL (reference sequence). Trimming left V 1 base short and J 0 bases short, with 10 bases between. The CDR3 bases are TGTGCCAGCAGCCAAGCTACAGGGTTAGCCAAAAACATTCAGTACTTC. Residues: CASSQATGLAKNIQYF.